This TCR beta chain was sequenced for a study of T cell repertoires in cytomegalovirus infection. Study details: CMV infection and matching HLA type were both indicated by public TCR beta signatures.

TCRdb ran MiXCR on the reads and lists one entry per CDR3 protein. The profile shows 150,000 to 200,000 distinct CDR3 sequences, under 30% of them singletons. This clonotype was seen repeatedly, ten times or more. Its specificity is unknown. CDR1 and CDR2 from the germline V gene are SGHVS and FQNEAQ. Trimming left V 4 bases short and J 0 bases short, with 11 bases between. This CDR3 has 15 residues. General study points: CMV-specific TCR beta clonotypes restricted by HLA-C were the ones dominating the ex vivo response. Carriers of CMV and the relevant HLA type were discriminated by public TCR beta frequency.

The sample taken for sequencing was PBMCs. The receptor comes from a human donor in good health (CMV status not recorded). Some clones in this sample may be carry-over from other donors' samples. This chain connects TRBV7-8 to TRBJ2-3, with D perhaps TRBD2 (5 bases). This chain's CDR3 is CASSYTRGSTDTQYF. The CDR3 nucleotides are TGTGCCAGCAGCTATACCCGGGGAAGCACAGATACGCAGTATTTT.